This TCR beta chain was found in a study of T cell changes during pregnancy in multiple sclerosis. V was clipped by 4 bases and J by 7 bases; unmatched bases: 20. The length of the CDR3 is 19 residues. The germline V gene encodes CDR1 SGHDN and CDR2 FVKESK. This table comes from immunoSEQ multiplex PCR, and its TCRdb copy is limited to in-frame clones, with some not included. This sample has tens of thousands of clones, with nearly 95% found just once. This specimen was peripheral blood, taken after pregnancy. This sequence originates from a female donor with multiple sclerosis, enrolled in a pregnancy study. The chain couples TRBV14 to TRBJ2-1, with TRBD2 matching 9 bases. The CDR3 coding sequence is TGTGCCAGCAGCCCAATAAAAAAGCTGTCGGGACTAGCTGGTAATGAGCAGTTCTTC. Amino acids: CASSPIKKLSGLAGNEQFF.